Following are 20 T cell receptor beta chains from one sample sequenced in a study of cytomegalovirus exposure and HLA in healthy donors listed by TCRdb under 2017. The receptor library was made with the immunoSEQ multiplex PCR assay. For the multiplex PCR, a mixture combining 60 forward primers for TCR Vbeta segments and 13 reverse primers for TCR Jbeta segments was used. The table comes from immuneACCESS by way of TCRdb, which keeps in-frame sequences with V and J called. Part of the clones is missing from these tables; in studies checked, under half for an unresolved V gene and the rest for unknown reasons. The sample records 120,000 or so clones, more than 60% of which are singletons. The top ten hold about 3.4% of the sample. The sequenced sample was PBMCs. The receptors were sampled from a man between 25 and 39 years old in good health and CMV-seronegative.

V gene TRBV30 combines with J gene TRBJ2-5, with 8 bases identical to TRBD2. The end of the DNA aligns better with TRBJ2-7, so the J call may be wrong. The CDR3 loop spans 16 amino acids. The germline V gene encodes CDR1 GTSNPN and CDR2 SVGIG (reference sequence). DNA for the CDR3: TGTGCCTGGAGTAGGGGAGTCAGCGGGAGCCCCAACGAGCAGTACTTC. This translates into CAWSRGVSGSPNEQYF.

The chain recombines TRBV6-1 with TRBJ1-2; 9 bases map to TRBD1. V shed 5 bases, J shed 5 bases, and the junction held 6 bases outside the gene matches. The CDR3 has 14 amino acids. In germline, CDR1 is MNHNS, CDR2 SASEGT. CDR3 bases: TGTGCCAGCAGTAAACCGGGACAGGGATATGGCTACACCTTC. This sequence encodes CASSKPGQGYGYTF.

This chain uses TRBV7-2 with TRBJ1-1; unclear D gene. The ends were cut back, 3 bases at V and 0 bases at J, with 5 bases in the middle. This CDR3 has 13 amino acids. Germline CDR1 SGHTA, CDR2 FQGNSA. The CDR3 is CASSFAMNTEAFF. The CDR3 DNA is TGTGCCAGCAGCTTCGCGATGAACACTGAAGCTTTCTTT. The complete variable domain, with remaining parts taken from reference TRBV7-2 and TRBJ1-1, reads GAGVSQSPSNKVTEKGKDVELRCDPISGHTALYWYRQSLGQGLEFLIYFQGNSAPDKSGLPSDRFSAERTGGSVSTLTIQRTQQEDSAVYLCASSFAMNTEAFFGQGTRLTVV.

This CDR3 is CASSSPGHSIYGYTF. The CDR3 coding sequence is TGTGCCAGCAGTTCCCCGGGACACTCAATCTATGGCTACACCTTC. The chain uses TRBV6-5 and TRBJ1-2; maybe TRBD1 (6 bases). The germline CDR1 and CDR2 sequences are MNHEY and SVGAGI. This CDR3 contains 15 residues. V lost 4 bases, J lost 4 bases, and 16 bases lay in between.

The rearrangement uses TRBV5-6 and TRBJ1-5; 11 nucleotides line up with TRBD1. CDR1 and CDR2 (germline): SGHDT, YYEEEE. The CDR3 extends over 18 amino acids. V lost 0 bases, J lost 4 bases, and 9 bases stayed unmatched. The DNA for the CDR3 is TGTGCCAGCAGCTTGGGGCCCGGGACAGGGGGTTGGAATCAGCCCCAGCATTTT. Its translation is CASSLGPGTGGWNQPQHF.

The chain couples TRBV9 to TRBJ2-1; 9 bases line up with TRBD1. J lost 6 bases, V lost 3 bases, and 7 bases had no gene match. This CDR3 is 15 amino acids long. Per the germline V gene, CDR1 is SGDLS and CDR2 is YYNGEE. CDR3 amino acids: CASSAEGQGLNEQFF. In nucleotides, the CDR3 is TGTGCCAGCAGCGCCGAGGGACAGGGACTCAATGAGCAGTTCTTC.

The chain joins TRBV28 to TRBJ1-1; 7 bases agree with TRBD1. The CDR3 consists of 14 residues. The germline gives CDR1 MDHEN, CDR2 SYDVKM. Trimming took 4 bases from V and 5 from J; bases not matched to a gene: 7. DNA for the CDR3: TGTGCCAGCAGTTCGACAGGGCTTTGGACTGAAGCTTTCTTT. The encoded protein is CASSSTGLWTEAFF.

The J gene is TRBJ1-2, the V gene TRBV19; D is undetermined. V lost 6 bases and J 3 bases, leaving 14 bases between the germline ends. The CDR3 has 14 residues. CDR1 is LNHDA and CDR2 is SQIVND in the germline V gene (reference sequence). The CDR3 sequence is CASRPFSAYYGYTF. DNA for the CDR3: TGTGCCAGTAGGCCCTTTAGCGCCTACTATGGCTACACCTTC.

This chain joins TRBV27 and TRBJ2-7; 8 nucleotides line up with TRBD1. After removal of 4 bases from V and 4 bases from J, the junction contained 3 bases not matched to a gene. Germline CDR1 reads MNHEY; CDR2 reads SMNVEV (reference sequence). The CDR3 runs to 13 residues. CDR3: CASSSDREYEQYF. CDR3 coding DNA: TGTGCCAGCAGTTCGGACAGGGAGTACGAGCAGTACTTC.

The chain has TRBV7-6 and TRBJ1-1; no clear D. This CDR3 region has 13 residues. V lost 2 bases and J 1 base, leaving 5 bases between the germline ends. Germline V lookup: CDR1 SGHVS, CDR2 FNYEAQ. The CDR3 loop reads CASSLRGNTEAFF. CDR3 in DNA: TGTGCCAGCAGCTTACGGGGGAACACTGAAGCTTTCTTT.

The rearrangement links TRBV7-6 to TRBJ2-7; 8 bases are shared with TRBD1. CDR3 length equals 13 residues. Looked up from germline, CDR1 is SGHVS and CDR2 is FNYEAQ. The ends lost 5 bases at V and 4 bases at J; junction bases unmatched: 4. The DNA of the CDR3 is TGTGCCAGCAGCCCAGGGGGCGGGTACGAGCAGTACTTC. Encoded protein: CASSPGGGYEQYF.

In this sample, this clone turned up a few times. The rearrangement links TRBV2 to TRBJ2-3; D is ambiguous. There are 15 residues in the CDR3. V was clipped by 3 bases and J by 0 bases, with 10 bases between them. Germline assignment: CDR1 SNHLY and CDR2 FYNNEI. CDR3 coding DNA: TGTGCCAGCAGTGACCGACTGGTTAGCACAGATACGCAGTATTTT. This gives the protein CASSDRLVSTDTQYF. The entire variable domain, with the rest obtained from reference TRBV2 and TRBJ2-3, is as follows: EPEVTQTPSHQVTQMGQEVILRCVPISNHLYFYWYRQILGQKVEFLVSFYNNEISEKSEIFDDQFSVERPDGSNFTLKIRSTKLEDSAMYFCASSDRLVSTDTQYFGPGTRLTVL.

The V and J genes are TRBV7-9 and TRBJ1-4, with TRBD1 as a possible D gene (5 bases). V lost 5 bases to trimming and J lost 7 bases, with 17 bases between them. Germline V lookup: CDR1 SEHNR, CDR2 FQNEAQ (reference sequence). The CDR3 is 15 residues long. DNA for the CDR3: TGTGCCAGCAGCCCCTCTGGGGGGTTCGGTGAAAAACTGTTTTTT. Amino acids: CASSPSGGFGEKLFF.

This chain uses TRBV6-6 with TRBJ2-7; 7 bases agree with TRBD1. Trimming removed 6 bases from V and 2 bases from J; junction bases left unmatched: 10. This CDR3 has 15 residues. Germline V lookup: CDR1 MNHNY, CDR2 SVGAGI (reference sequence). CDR3 in amino acids: CASREGQAVAYEQYF. CDR3 DNA sequence: TGTGCCAGCAGAGAAGGACAGGCTGTAGCCTACGAGCAGTACTTC.

The chain links TRBV19 to TRBJ2-5; D uncertain. The germline CDR1 and CDR2 sequences are LNHDA and SQIVND (reference sequence). The CDR3 is 14 residues long. Trimming pared 5 bases from V and 6 bases from J, leaving 16 bases between. The CDR3 loop is CASSSPTKRQTQYF. The CDR3 DNA is TGTGCCAGTAGTTCCCCCACAAAGCGACAGACCCAGTACTTC.

This clone was counted only a few times. The chain combines TRBV30 with TRBJ1-5, with 7 positions matching TRBD1. The germline V gene encodes CDR1 GTSNPN and CDR2 SVGIG (reference sequence). Germline trimming cut 1 base from V and 0 bases from J; bases unmatched to any gene: 3. The CDR3 runs to 15 residues. CDR3 sequence: CAWSEQGTSNQPQHF. The CDR3 DNA follows: TGTGCCTGGAGTGAACAGGGGACTAGCAATCAGCCCCAGCATTTT.

V gene TRBV5-1 combines with J gene TRBJ2-7; 7 positions match TRBD1. The CDR3 sequence is 15 residues long. Germline V gene data show CDR1 as SGHRS and CDR2 as YFSETQ. With V trimmed by 4 bases and J by 7 bases, 14 bases remained unmatched. CDR3 nucleotide sequence: TGCGCCAGCAGCCGGAGAGGACAGGCCGATAGTGAGCAGTACTTC. As protein: CASSRRGQADSEQYF.

J is TRBJ2-3 and V is TRBV19, with TRBD2 matching over 10 bases. The germline gives CDR1 LNHDA, CDR2 SQIVND (reference sequence). The CDR3 has 15 amino acids. Losses at the gene ends were 5 bases for V and 2 bases for J; bases not matched to a gene: 4. CDR3 region: CASSEAGGTTDTQYF. CDR3 sequence (DNA): TGTGCCAGTAGTGAAGCGGGAGGGACCACAGATACGCAGTATTTT.

This clone was observed a single time. The genes are TRBV28 and TRBJ1-5; TRBD1 aligns across 8 bases. The CDR3 is 15 amino acids. Germline V gives CDR1 MDHEN, CDR2 SYDVKM. Trimming at V came to 5 bases and at J to 0 bases, leaving 3 bases not matched to a gene. The DNA of the CDR3 is TGTGCCAGCAGTAGAGACAGGGGTAGCAATCAGCCCCAGCATTTT. Translated: CASSRDRGSNQPQHF.

The genes are TRBV28 and TRBJ2-7; 7 nucleotides agree with TRBD1. V dropped 2 bases and J dropped 12; count of bases not matched to a gene: 7. CDR3 length: 12 residues. Germline V gene lookup returns CDR1 MDHEN and CDR2 SYDVKM. CDR3 DNA: TGTGCCAGCAGTTTAGAAACAGGGGTGCCGTACTTC. Its translation is CASSLETGVPYF.